The 14 T cell receptor beta chains below come from one sample, sequenced in a study of blood T cells in healthy people across ages. A second PCR of roughly 7 to 11 cycles used a sample-barcoded 5' primer and a J-beta primer mix. Via MiXCR, TCRdb re-called the 5' RACE reads, giving one row per CDR3 protein. The sample contains about 650,000 distinct CDR3 sequences, approximately 30% of which appear only once. The sequencing input was blood. The receptors were sampled from a woman of 80 years or more in good health.

This clonotype was found many times. The CDR3 region is CASSDRLLGGGETQYF. The CDR3 coding sequence is TGTGCCAGCAGCGACAGGCTCCTAGGGGGGGGGGAGACCCAGTACTTC. The gene calls are TRBV28 and TRBJ2-5, with D perhaps TRBD2 (7 bases). The V gene's germline CDR1 is MDHEN and CDR2 SYDVKM. The CDR3 contains 16 residues. V was shortened by 6 bases and J by 5 bases, with 22 bases between the two germline ends.

J is TRBJ2-7 and V is TRBV5-1, with TRBD1 identical over 10 bases. Germline V gene sequence: CDR1 SGHRS, CDR2 YFSETQ. CDR3 size: 15 residues. V gave up 4 bases and J gave up 3 bases; unmatched junction bases: 7. For the CDR3, the DNA is TGCGCCAGCAGCCCCCGGACAGGGGGGATCTACGAGCAGTACTTC. Residues: CASSPRTGGIYEQYF.

This chain connects TRBV9 to TRBJ2-1, with D perhaps TRBD1 (6 bases). With 0 bases removed from V and 10 bases from J, the gap between germline ends came to 8 bases. CDR3 length: 12 residues. Germline lookup yields CDR1 SGDLS and CDR2 YYNGEE. CDR3 sequence reads: CASSVGDTEQFF. CDR3 bases: TGTGCCAGCAGCGTAGGGGACACCGAGCAGTTCTTC.

This clonotype was observed a few times. V and J are TRBV6-5 and TRBJ1-1; D is unresolved. The CDR3 consists of 14 residues. V lost 6 bases and J lost 3, with 14 bases in between. Germline loops: CDR1 MNHEY, CDR2 SVGAGI. The CDR3 sequence: CASRRLLWDTEAFF. The CDR3 nucleotides are TGTGCCAGCAGGCGACTATTGTGGGACACTGAAGCTTTCTTT.

The chain's CDR3 is CSAREPRKRETEAFF. DNA for the CDR3: TGCAGTGCTAGAGAGCCCCGGAAGAGGGAAACTGAAGCTTTCTTT. The rearrangement joins TRBV20-1 to TRBJ1-1; no firm D call. Trimming removed 0 bases at V and 5 bases at J, with 16 bases between. This CDR3 has 15 residues. Germline assignment: CDR1 DFQATT and CDR2 SNEGSKA (reference sequence).

This clonotype has more than one count but fewer than ten. The chain uses TRBV6-5 and TRBJ1-3; 10 bases line up with TRBD1. Per germline, CDR1 MNHEY and CDR2 SVGAGI. The V and J ends lost 0 bases and 4 bases, in that order; junction bases with no gene match: 3. This CDR3 has 16 residues. In DNA, the CDR3 is TGTGCCAGCAGTTACTCGAGGACAGGGGGAGGAAACACCATATATTTT. Residues: CASSYSRTGGGNTIYF.

A note on this clonotype: A much bigger clone sits one base away, suggesting this may be a read error. V gene TRBV6-1 combines with J gene TRBJ2-3; 8 bases align to TRBD1. CDR1 MNHNS and CDR2 SASEGT come from the germline V gene. The CDR3 has 18 amino acids. The CDR3 bases are TGTGCCCGCAGTGAAGGGGAGCAAGGGGACAGGACCACAGATACGCAGTATTTT. Translation gives CARSEGEQGDRTTDTQYF.

V gene TRBV20-1 combines with J gene TRBJ1-2, with 7 bases fitting TRBD1. Germline V gives CDR1 DFQATT, CDR2 SNEGSKA (reference sequence). CDR3 length equals 13 residues. With V trimmed by 1 base and J by 7 bases, 6 bases remained unmatched. CDR3 sequence (DNA): TGCAGTGCTAGAGTAGGGGGCGAGGGTGGCTACACCTTC. It is translated as CSARVGGEGGYTF.

This chain joins TRBV27 and TRBJ2-5; 10 nucleotides agree with TRBD2. CDR1 is MNHEY and CDR2 is SMNVEV in the germline V gene (reference sequence). Trimming removed 3 bases from V and 5 bases from J; junction bases left unmatched: 6. This CDR3 has 15 amino acids. The CDR3 loop reads CASSLASGGVETQYF. CDR3 DNA sequence: TGTGCCAGCAGTTTGGCTAGCGGGGGAGTGGAGACCCAGTACTTC.

This clonotype was found a few times. V usage is TRBV7-2 and J usage is TRBJ2-2, with unresolved D. The CDR3 consists of 14 residues. Trimming took 4 bases from V and 0 from J, leaving 6 bases between them. CDR1 is SGHTA and CDR2 is FQGNSA in the germline V gene. CDR3 amino acids: CASSWIPNTGELFF. The CDR3 nucleotides are TGTGCCAGCAGCTGGATCCCGAACACCGGGGAGCTGTTTTTT.

This clonotype was seen repeatedly, ten times or more. The chain combines TRBV15 with TRBJ2-1, with D possibly called TRBD1 or TRBD2 (5 bases each). Germline assignment: CDR1 LNHNV and CDR2 YYDKDF (reference sequence). The CDR3 totals 16 residues. With 5 bases removed from V and 6 bases from J, the gap between germline ends came to 20 bases. CDR3 coding DNA: TGTGCCACCAGCTCAACACGGACCAGGGACCGCAATGAGCAGTTCTTC. Protein product: CATSSTRTRDRNEQFF.

This chain connects TRBV6-5 to TRBJ2-7, with a weak D call TRBD1 (6 bases). The CDR3 loop spans 13 amino acids. V lost 5 bases, J lost 5 bases, and 13 bases lay in between. Germline-derived CDR1 and CDR2 are MNHEY and SVGAGI. Written as DNA, the CDR3 is TGTGCCAGCAGTACAACCTACAGGGACGAGCAGTACTTC. Translation gives CASSTTYRDEQYF.

This clonotype was counted a single time. The rearrangement joins TRBV19 to TRBJ1-4; D remains unclear. V was cut by 6 bases and J by 7 bases, with 12 bases left in between. The CDR3 spans 13 residues. Germline CDR1 LNHDA, CDR2 SQIVND (reference sequence). CDR3 loop: CASRIRRVEKLFF. The CDR3 region has the DNA TGTGCCAGTAGGATAAGGAGGGTTGAAAAACTGTTTTTT.

The chain has TRBV20-1 and TRBJ2-7; 7 bases fit TRBD1. CDR1 is DFQATT, CDR2 SNEGSKA, per germline (reference sequence). The CDR3 totals 13 residues. V was pared by 5 bases and J by 3 bases, with 7 bases of the junction left unmatched. The CDR3 DNA follows: TGCAGTGCTGGGGACAGAAACTACTACGAGCAGTACTTC. Translation gives CSAGDRNYYEQYF.